A selection of T cell receptor beta chains follows, all from one sample in a study of T cell responses to AZD1222 COVID-19 vaccine. Clones were sequenced by immunoSEQ multiplex PCR, and TCRdb holds only the in-frame ones, with some missing. The profile shows approximately 170,000 clones, around 85% of them singletons. Specimen: peripheral blood, collected 28 days after the second AZD1222 dose. These receptors originate from an adult who received the AZD1222 COVID-19 vaccine. CDR3s include the opening cysteine and the closing phenylalanine or tryptophan.

>TRBJ1-3|TRBV2
CASNPDRAAGNTIYF
>TRBJ2-1|TRBV6-5
CASVAGGLNEQFF
>TRBJ2-3|TRBV7-9
CASSLLGQTVTDTQYF
>TRBJ2-7|TRBV4-1
CASRDVEEGAYEQYF
>TRBJ2-3|TRBV5-6
CASKARQTDTQYF
>TRBJ2-5|TRBV25-1
CASSEDRATPEGETQYF
>TRBJ2-1|TRBV4-1
CASSPGSGRMNEQFF
>TRBJ1-1|TRBV12-3/TRBV12-4
CASSRGSEAFF
>TRBJ2-1|TRBV19
CASSIGTGLSSYNEQFF
>TRBJ1-2|TRBV7-9
CASSLGGQLYGYTF
>TRBJ2-1|TRBV6-1
CASSDRDLVANEQFF
>TRBJ1-1|TRBV15
CASAGQGVFKAFF
>TRBJ2-7|TRBV7-2
CASSLGWLAGGPWGEQYF
>TRBJ2-3|TRBV19
CATKRDRGTDTQYF
>TRBJ1-2|TRBV11-2
CASSLVGADGYTF
>TRBJ2-7|TRBV2
CASNPGLAALSSYEQYF
>TRBJ1-3|TRBV25-1
CASSGAVLSGNTIYF
>TRBJ1-2|TRBV4-3
CASSQGGRPIGGYTF
>TRBJ1-2|TRBV4-3
CASSQDLQGAVYGYTF
>TRBJ1-1|TRBV27
CASSPWGPGTEAFF
>TRBJ2-5|TRBV6-2/TRBV6-3
CASSYIQETQYF
>TRBJ2-6|TRBV4-2
CASSSRDSPGSGANVLTF